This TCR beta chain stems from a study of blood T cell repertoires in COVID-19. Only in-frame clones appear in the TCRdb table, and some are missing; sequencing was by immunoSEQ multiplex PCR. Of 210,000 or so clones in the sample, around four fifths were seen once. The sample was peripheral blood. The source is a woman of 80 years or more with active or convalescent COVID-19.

The chain's CDR3 is CASSLEGARTDTQYF. As DNA, the CDR3 is TGTGCCAGCAGCTTGGAAGGGGCGCGTACAGATACGCAGTATTTT. The V gene is TRBV7-9, the J gene TRBJ2-3; D perhaps matches TRBD1 (5 bases). CDR3 size: 15 residues. V was cut by 3 bases and J by 3 bases, with 13 bases left in between. CDR1 SEHNR and CDR2 FQNEAQ come from the germline V gene (reference sequence).